This record looks at one TCR beta chain sequence and its context. This sample is part of a study of shared clonotypes between healthy human individuals. TCRdb keeps only in-frame clones here, not all; method: immunoSEQ multiplex PCR. This table holds some 1.5 million clones, roughly 95% found once. Germline V lookup: CDR1 SGHRS, CDR2 YFSETQ. V lost 3 bases to trimming and J lost 2 bases, with 10 bases between them. The CDR3 consists of 14 residues. This clonotype was sampled from a young man in good health. Material: naive CD4+ T cells sorted from blood. Subset in this sample: CD45RA+ positively selected. The V and J genes are TRBV5-1 and TRBJ2-3, with D tentatively TRBD2 (6 bases). The CDR3 DNA sequence: TGCGCCAGCAGCTCACTAGCTAACACAGATACGCAGTATTTT. It is translated as CASSSLANTDTQYF.